The 14 T cell receptor beta chains presented below share a single source sample, sequenced in a study of blood T cells in healthy people across ages (dated by TCRdb to the mid-2010s). The receptor library was made with 5' RACE. TCRdb lists the instrument as Illumina HiSeq 2500. A second PCR of 7 to 11 cycles was performed with a sample-barcoded 5' primer and a J-beta primer mix. TCRdb reworked the public reads: Q25 trimming with fastp, MiXCR clone assembly, productive beta chains retained. Rows with a matching CDR3 protein are joined into one entry that keeps the most common DNA and genes. Present in this sample are some 890,000 distinct CDR3 sequences, roughly 29% of which were seen just once. The ten most abundant clones make up 9.5% to 13% of the sample. Another study also made use of these data, one on T cells of mothers and their children.

Sequenced input: blood. Receptor source: a woman aged 35 to 49 in good health.

J is TRBJ2-7 and V is TRBV2, with TRBD1 identical over 7 bases. The CDR3 covers 13 residues. J was trimmed by 3 bases and V by 8 bases; bases with no gene match: 7. The V gene's germline CDR1 is SNHLY and CDR2 FYNNEI. CDR3 sequence: CASEGTEDYEQYF. The CDR3 DNA follows: TGTGCCAGCGAGGGGACAGAGGACTACGAGCAGTACTTC.

The gene calls are TRBV4-1 and TRBJ1-1; D gene ambiguous. This CDR3 is built from 15 residues. Germline CDR1 is MGHRA and CDR2 is YSYEKL. V lost 0 bases and J 3 bases, leaving 11 bases between the germline ends. The DNA for the CDR3 is TGCGCCAGCAGCCAAGATCTGATTGCGGACACTGAAGCTTTCTTT. Translating gives CASSQDLIADTEAFF.

In this sample, this clonotype turned up many times. The rearrangement links TRBV6-5 to TRBJ1-6; 8 bases agree with TRBD1. CDR3 size: 16 residues. The germline V gene encodes CDR1 MNHEY and CDR2 SVGAGI. The trim removed 4 bases at V and 16 bases at J, leaving 18 bases unmatched. CDR3 region: CASSWTGQGGNSRLHF. The CDR3 bases are TGTGCCAGCAGTTGGACTGGACAGGGTGGAAATTCAAGACTCCACTTT.

This clonotype showed up just a few times. The chain carries TRBV13 and TRBJ2-7; TRBD2 might be the D (6 bases). This CDR3 has 13 residues. CDR1 and CDR2 from the germline V gene are PRHDT and FYEKMQ (reference sequence). Trimming took off 2 bases at V and 6 bases at J, with 11 bases between the two ends. CDR3 sequence (DNA): TGTGCCAGCAGCTTACGGGGGACGGGCGAGCAGTACTTC. Translating gives CASSLRGTGEQYF.

The chain uses TRBV6-5 and TRBJ2-1; TRBD1 might be the D (5 bases). CDR3 size: 16 residues. V was clipped by 0 bases and J by 6 bases, with 15 bases between them. Germline CDR1 reads MNHEY; CDR2 reads SVGAGI. CDR3 loop: CASSYSGAPVVNEQFF. CDR3 bases: TGTGCCAGCAGTTACTCAGGGGCGCCGGTTGTCAATGAGCAGTTCTTC.

The chain is built from TRBV25-1 and TRBJ2-7, with unresolved D. Trimming took 4 bases from V and 3 from J, leaving 16 bases between them. Germline values: CDR1 MGHDK, CDR2 SYGVNS. This CDR3 has 15 residues. This chain's CDR3 is CASSGLTGQYYEQYF. CDR3 bases: TGTGCCAGCAGTGGGCTAACCGGGCAGTACTACGAGCAGTACTTC.

This clonotype has only a few counts. Mismatch with germline at one junction end may stem from a read error. The V gene is TRBV7-9, the J gene TRBJ1-4, with 10 bases identical to TRBD1. CDR1 and CDR2 (germline): SEHNR, FQNEAQ (reference sequence). The length of the CDR3 is 14 residues. The CDR3 loop is CAGSWGQGSEKLFF. CDR3 bases: TGTGCCGGCAGCTGGGGACAGGGGAGTGAAAAACTGTTTTTT. Drawing the rest from reference TRBV7-9 and TRBJ1-4, the complete variable domain is DTGVSQNPRHKITKRGQNVTFRCDPISEHNRLYWYRQTLGQGPEFLTYFQNEAQLEKSRLLSDRFSAERPKGSFSTLEIQRTEQGDSAMYLCAGSWGQGSEKLFFGSGTQLSVL.

The table lists this clonotype with many counts. The gene calls are TRBV27 and TRBJ2-1; no clear D. The V and J ends lost 4 bases and 7 bases respectively, with 23 bases between them. Germline assignment: CDR1 MNHEY and CDR2 SMNVEV (reference sequence). The CDR3 has 17 residues. CDR3 protein: CASSWDSRYSVGNEQFF. CDR3 nucleotide sequence: TGTGCCAGCAGTTGGGATTCACGGTACAGCGTTGGGAATGAGCAGTTCTTC.

There are a few counts of this clonotype. The chain joins TRBV7-9 to TRBJ1-1; D unclear. This CDR3 has 12 residues. Between the trimmed V and J ends, which lost 6 bases and 4 bases, there was a span of 9 bases. CDR1 is SEHNR and CDR2 is FQNEAQ in the germline V gene (reference sequence). The CDR3 DNA is TGTGCCAGCAGATTAACCGGCACTGAAGCTTTCTTT. Translated: CASRLTGTEAFF.

This clonotype has just a few counts. The genes are TRBV29-1 and TRBJ1-1; the D gene is possibly TRBD1 (5 bases). The CDR3 runs to 14 residues. CDR1 and CDR2 from the germline V gene are SQVTM and ANQGSEA. V was cut by 5 bases and J by 1 base, with 14 bases left in between. CDR3 nucleotide sequence: TGCAGCGTTAGGAACAGTGGGGGGAACACTGAAGCTTTCTTT. Protein sequence: CSVRNSGGNTEAFF.

The table lists this clonotype with a few counts. The J gene is TRBJ2-7, the V gene TRBV12-3 or TRBV12-4, with a possible D match to TRBD1 (6 bases). The CDR3 spans 14 residues. Trimming took off 3 bases at V and 2 bases at J, with 11 bases between the two ends. The CDR3 loop is CASSFQGWAYEQYF. The CDR3, as DNA: TGTGCCAGCAGTTTCCAGGGGTGGGCCTACGAGCAGTACTTC.

The table lists this clonotype with a few counts. The CDR3: CASSQQLQGLYGYTF. In DNA form, the CDR3 reads TGCGCCAGCAGCCAGCAATTACAGGGGCTCTATGGCTACACCTTC. This chain joins TRBV4-1 and TRBJ1-2; 7 bases map to TRBD1. The junction had 8 bases not matched to a gene; V was cut back by 3 bases and J by 4 bases. CDR1 is MGHRA, CDR2 YSYEKL, per germline. The CDR3 length is 15 residues.

This clonotype was picked up many times. This chain links TRBV7-9 with TRBJ2-5; unclear D gene. The CDR3 consists of 15 residues. Deletions cut 5 bases from V and 4 bases from J, with 17 bases between. The germline gives CDR1 SEHNR, CDR2 FQNEAQ (reference sequence). Here the CDR3 reads CASSPPTPYPETQYF. The DNA of the CDR3 is TGTGCCAGCAGCCCGCCAACACCATACCCAGAGACCCAGTACTTC.

About this clonotype: The limits of the CDR3 on the DNA are not certain, so only TCRdb's listed CDR3 is given. J is TRBJ1-2 and V is TRBV12-3 or TRBV12-4; the table's D call, TRBD1, was not checked against the DNA. Counting both end residues, the CDR3 totals 19 amino acids. The CDR3 reads CASFAPPGQGVHSYYGCTF.